This TCR beta chain stems from a study of regulatory T cells in long-lasting Graves disease. Study-wide results and caveats: Sharing of public clonotypes was greater in persistent patients (about 3,000) than in new patients (approximately 940).

The CDR3 loop spans 15 amino acids. Trimming cost V 5 bases and J 0 bases, with 10 bases left between them. Germline V gives CDR1 SGHAT, CDR2 FQNNGV. Time point here: newly diagnosed GD, antithyroid drugs for less than 3 months. Extracted RNA from PBMCs served as the source of the TCR library. This clonotype was seen a handful of times. No antigen is known for it. Libraries of TCR beta came from iRepertoire HTBI primers plus Arm-PCR of CDR3 regions. TCRdb recomputed calls from the multiplex PCR reads with MiXCR, one row per CDR3 protein. The sample records 500,000 or so distinct CDR3 sequences, roughly 15% being singletons. These same data were also listed under a study on T cells in Graves' hyperthyroidism and ophthalmopathy.

Source: peripheral blood mononuclear cells (PBMCs), taken at new diagnosis, from a patient treated with antithyroid drugs. The chain employs TRBV11-2 and TRBJ2-2; tentative D call: TRBD1 (6 bases). The sequence came from a middle-aged woman with Graves disease. The CDR3: CASSKGHPNTGELFF. CDR3 DNA sequence: TGTGCCAGCAGCAAGGGACACCCGAACACCGGGGAGCTGTTTTTT.